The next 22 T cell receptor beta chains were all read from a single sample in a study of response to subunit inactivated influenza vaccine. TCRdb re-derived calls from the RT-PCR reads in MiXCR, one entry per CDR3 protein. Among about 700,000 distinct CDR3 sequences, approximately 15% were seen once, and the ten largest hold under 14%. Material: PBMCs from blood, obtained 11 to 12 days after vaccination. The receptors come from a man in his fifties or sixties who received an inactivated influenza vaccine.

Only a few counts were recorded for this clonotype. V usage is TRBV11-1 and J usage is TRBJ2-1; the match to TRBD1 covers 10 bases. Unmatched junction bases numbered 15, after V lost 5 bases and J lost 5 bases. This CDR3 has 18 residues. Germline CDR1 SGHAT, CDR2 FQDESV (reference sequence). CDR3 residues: CASSRAASGTGAHNEQFF. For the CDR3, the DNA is TGTGCCAGCAGCAGAGCCGCTTCCGGGACAGGGGCTCACAATGAGCAGTTCTTC.

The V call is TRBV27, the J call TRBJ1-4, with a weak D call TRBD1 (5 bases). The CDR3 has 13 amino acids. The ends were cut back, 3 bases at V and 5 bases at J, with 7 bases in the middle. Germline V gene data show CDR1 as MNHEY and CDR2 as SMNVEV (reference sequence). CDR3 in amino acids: CASSLEGNEKLFF. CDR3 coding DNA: TGTGCCAGCAGTTTGGAGGGGAATGAAAAACTGTTTTTT.

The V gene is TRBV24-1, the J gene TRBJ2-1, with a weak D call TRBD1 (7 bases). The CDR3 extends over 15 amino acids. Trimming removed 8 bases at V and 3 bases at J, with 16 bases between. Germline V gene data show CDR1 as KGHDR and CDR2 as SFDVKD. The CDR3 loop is CATTAGTVGYNEQFF. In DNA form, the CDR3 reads TGTGCCACCACCGCGGGGACAGTTGGCTACAATGAGCAGTTCTTC.

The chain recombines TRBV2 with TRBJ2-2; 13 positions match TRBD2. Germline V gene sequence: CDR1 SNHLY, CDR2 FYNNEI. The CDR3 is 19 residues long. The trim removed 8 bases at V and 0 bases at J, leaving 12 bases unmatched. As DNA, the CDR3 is TGTGCCAGCGTTGGGGCGACTAGCGGGGGGTTCGCGAACACCGGGGAGCTGTTTTTT. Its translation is CASVGATSGGFANTGELFF.

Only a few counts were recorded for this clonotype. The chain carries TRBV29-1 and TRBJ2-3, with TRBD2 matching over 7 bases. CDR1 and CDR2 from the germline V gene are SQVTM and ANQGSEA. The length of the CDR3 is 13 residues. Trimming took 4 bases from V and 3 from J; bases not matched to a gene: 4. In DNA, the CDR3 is TGCAGCGTTGGTAGACTAGCAACAGATACGCAGTATTTT. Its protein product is CSVGRLATDTQYF.

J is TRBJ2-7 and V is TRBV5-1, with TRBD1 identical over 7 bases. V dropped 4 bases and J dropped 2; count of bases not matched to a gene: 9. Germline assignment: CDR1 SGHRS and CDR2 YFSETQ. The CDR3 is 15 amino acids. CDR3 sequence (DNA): TGCGCCAGCAGCCCTCACCCCGGGACAGCCTACGAGCAGTACTTC. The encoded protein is CASSPHPGTAYEQYF.

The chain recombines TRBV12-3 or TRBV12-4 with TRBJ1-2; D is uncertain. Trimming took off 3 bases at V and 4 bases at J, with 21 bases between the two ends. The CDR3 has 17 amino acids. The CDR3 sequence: CASSLAQFGEPSYGYTF. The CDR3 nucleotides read TGTGCCAGCAGTTTGGCGCAGTTTGGCGAGCCGAGCTATGGCTACACCTTC.

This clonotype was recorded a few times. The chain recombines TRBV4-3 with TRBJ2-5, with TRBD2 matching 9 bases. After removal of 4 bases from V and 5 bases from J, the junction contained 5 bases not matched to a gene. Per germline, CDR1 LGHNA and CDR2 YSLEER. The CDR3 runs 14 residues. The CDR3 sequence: CASSPSAGGETQYF. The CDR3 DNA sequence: TGCGCCAGCAGCCCGTCTGCGGGAGGGGAGACCCAGTACTTC.

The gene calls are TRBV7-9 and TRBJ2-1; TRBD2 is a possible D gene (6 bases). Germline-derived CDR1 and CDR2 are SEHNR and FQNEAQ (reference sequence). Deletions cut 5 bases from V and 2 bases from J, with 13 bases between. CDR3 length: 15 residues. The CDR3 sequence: CASSQAGFPYNEQFF. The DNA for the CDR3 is TGTGCCAGCAGCCAGGCGGGGTTCCCCTACAATGAGCAGTTCTTC.

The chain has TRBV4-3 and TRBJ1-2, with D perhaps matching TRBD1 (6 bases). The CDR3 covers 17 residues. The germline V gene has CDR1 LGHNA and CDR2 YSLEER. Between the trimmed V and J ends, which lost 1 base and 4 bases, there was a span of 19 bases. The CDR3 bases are TGCGCCAGCAGCCAAGGCCCCGCGGGGGCCGCTCTCTATGGCTACACCTTC. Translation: CASSQGPAGAALYGYTF.

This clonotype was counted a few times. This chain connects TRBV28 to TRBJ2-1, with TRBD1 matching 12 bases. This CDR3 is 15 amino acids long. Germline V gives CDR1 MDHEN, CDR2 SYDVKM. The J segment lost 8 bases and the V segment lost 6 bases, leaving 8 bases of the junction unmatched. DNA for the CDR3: TGTGCCAGCAGAATGGCCGGGACAGGGGGCCATGAGCAGTTCTTC. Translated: CASRMAGTGGHEQFF.

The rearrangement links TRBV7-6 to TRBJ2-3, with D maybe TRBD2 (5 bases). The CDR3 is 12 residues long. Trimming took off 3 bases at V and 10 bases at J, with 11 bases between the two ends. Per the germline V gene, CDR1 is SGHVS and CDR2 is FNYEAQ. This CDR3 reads CASSFGQEAQYF. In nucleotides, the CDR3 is TGTGCCAGCAGCTTTGGGCAGGAGGCGCAGTATTTT.

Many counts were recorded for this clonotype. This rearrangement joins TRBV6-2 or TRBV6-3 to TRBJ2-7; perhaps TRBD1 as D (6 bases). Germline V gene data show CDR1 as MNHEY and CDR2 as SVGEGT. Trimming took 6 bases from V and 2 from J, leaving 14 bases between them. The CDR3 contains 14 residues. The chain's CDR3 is CASSLLQGPYEQYF. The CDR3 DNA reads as TGTGCCAGCAGCCTACTACAGGGACCCTACGAGCAGTACTTC.

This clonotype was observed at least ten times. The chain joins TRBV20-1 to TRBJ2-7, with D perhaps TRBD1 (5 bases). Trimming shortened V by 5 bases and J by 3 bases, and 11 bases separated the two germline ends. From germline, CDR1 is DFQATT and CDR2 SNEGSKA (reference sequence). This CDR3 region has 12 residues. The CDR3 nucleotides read TGCAGTGCTCTTCAGGGTAGCTACGAGCAGTACTTC. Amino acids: CSALQGSYEQYF.

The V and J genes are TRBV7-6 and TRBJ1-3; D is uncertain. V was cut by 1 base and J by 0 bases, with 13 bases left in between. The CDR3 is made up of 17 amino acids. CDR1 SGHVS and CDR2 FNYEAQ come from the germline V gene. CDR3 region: CASSLGVRGNSGNTIYF. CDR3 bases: TGTGCCAGCAGCTTAGGGGTGAGAGGAAACTCTGGAAACACCATATATTTT.

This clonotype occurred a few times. As DNA, the CDR3 is TGTGCCAGCAGTCCCTACTATTTACAGGGAAACGAGCAGTACTTC. Translated, it gives CASSPYYLQGNEQYF. V is TRBV7-9 and J is TRBJ2-7; TRBD1 is a possible D gene (6 bases). The V gene's germline CDR1 is SEHNR and CDR2 FQNEAQ (reference sequence). Trimming pared 6 bases from V and 5 bases from J, leaving 20 bases between. The CDR3 runs to 15 residues.

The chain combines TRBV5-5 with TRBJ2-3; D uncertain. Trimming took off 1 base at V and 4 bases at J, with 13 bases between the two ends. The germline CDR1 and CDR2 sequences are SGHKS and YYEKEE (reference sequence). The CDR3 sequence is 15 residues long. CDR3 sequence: CASSLRPGGADTQYF. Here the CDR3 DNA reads TGTGCCAGCAGCTTGCGTCCGGGTGGGGCAGATACGCAGTATTTT.

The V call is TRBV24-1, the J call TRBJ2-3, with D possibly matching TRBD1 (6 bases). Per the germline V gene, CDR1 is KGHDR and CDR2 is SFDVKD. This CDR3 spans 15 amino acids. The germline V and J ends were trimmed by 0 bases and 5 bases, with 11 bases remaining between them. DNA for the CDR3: TGTGCCACCAGTGATTTGTGGCAGGGGATAGATACGCAGTATTTT. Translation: CATSDLWQGIDTQYF.

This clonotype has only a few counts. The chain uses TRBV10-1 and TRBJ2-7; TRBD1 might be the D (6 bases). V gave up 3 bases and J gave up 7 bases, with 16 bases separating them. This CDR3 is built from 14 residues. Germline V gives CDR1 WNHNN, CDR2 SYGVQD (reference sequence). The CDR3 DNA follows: TGCGCCAGCAGTGAAACAGGGCGAAGGGGTGAGCAGTACTTC. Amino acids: CASSETGRRGEQYF.

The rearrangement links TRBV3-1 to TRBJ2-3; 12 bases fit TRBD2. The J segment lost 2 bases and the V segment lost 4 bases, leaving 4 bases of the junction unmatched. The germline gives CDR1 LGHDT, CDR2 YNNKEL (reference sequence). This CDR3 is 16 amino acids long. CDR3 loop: CASSPTSGGLTDTQYF. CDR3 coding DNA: TGTGCCAGCAGCCCGACTAGCGGGGGCCTCACAGATACGCAGTATTTT.

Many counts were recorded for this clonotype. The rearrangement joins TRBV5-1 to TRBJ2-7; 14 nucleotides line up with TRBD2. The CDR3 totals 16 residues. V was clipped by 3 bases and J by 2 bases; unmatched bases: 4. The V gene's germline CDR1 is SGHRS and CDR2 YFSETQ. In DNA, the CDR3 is TGCGCCAGCAGCTCCGGGACTAGCGGGGGAACCTACGAGCAGTACTTC. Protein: CASSSGTSGGTYEQYF.

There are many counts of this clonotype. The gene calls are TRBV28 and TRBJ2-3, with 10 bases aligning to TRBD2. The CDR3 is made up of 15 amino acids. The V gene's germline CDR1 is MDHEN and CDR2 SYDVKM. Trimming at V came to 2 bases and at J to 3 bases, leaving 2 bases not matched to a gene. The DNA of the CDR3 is TGTGCCAGCAGTTTAGCTAGCGGGAGAACAGATACGCAGTATTTT. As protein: CASSLASGRTDTQYF.